Listed here are 16 T cell receptor beta chains from one sample, sequenced in a study of blood T cells in healthy people across ages (dated by TCRdb to the mid-2010s). Libraries were built with 5' RACE. Sequencer: Illumina HiSeq 2500. A second PCR of roughly 6 to 11 cycles was run with a J-beta primer mix and a sample-barcoded 5' primer. The raw public data were reprocessed by TCRdb itself: fastp quality trimming at Q25, MiXCR clonotype calling, in-frame beta chains only. Rows with a matching CDR3 protein are joined into one entry that keeps the most common DNA and genes. Counted in this sample were 600,000 to 800,000 distinct CDR3 sequences; around a fifth of them appeared once. Of the sample, approximately 3.7% falls within the top ten clones. Sequenced: blood. The receptor source for this set is a man between 65 and 80 years old in good health.

This clonotype was recorded a few times. The chain has TRBV5-1 and TRBJ1-4; D unresolved. CDR1 is SGHRS and CDR2 is YFSETQ in the germline V gene. Trimming left V 2 bases short and J 3 bases short, with 11 bases between. The length of the CDR3 is 15 residues. CDR3 in amino acids: CASSLFGVANEKLFF. In DNA, the CDR3 is TGCGCCAGCAGCTTATTCGGGGTCGCTAATGAAAAACTGTTTTTT.

This clonotype was picked up a small number of times. The chain combines TRBV5-1 with TRBJ2-3; D unclear. Per germline, CDR1 SGHRS and CDR2 YFSETQ. The CDR3 has 13 residues. V lost 0 bases and J 4 bases, leaving 6 bases between the germline ends. The DNA for the CDR3 is TGCGCCAGCAGCTTGGACGTCTCAGATACGCAGTATTTT. Translation: CASSLDVSDTQYF.

This clonotype was seen a handful of times. The genes are TRBV2 and TRBJ2-5; D is perhaps TRBD1 (6 bases). V shed 8 bases and J shed 5 bases, with 18 bases lying between them. The CDR3 sequence is 14 residues long. The V gene's germline CDR1 is SNHLY and CDR2 FYNNEI. CDR3: CASDGSQGQETQYF. Written as DNA, the CDR3 is TGTGCCAGCGATGGGTCACAGGGCCAGGAGACCCAGTACTTC.

This clonotype was recorded a few times. The chain combines TRBV5-1 with TRBJ2-3, with TRBD2 identical over 9 bases. There are 17 residues in the CDR3. The germline V gene has CDR1 SGHRS and CDR2 YFSETQ. The J segment lost 3 bases and the V segment lost 0 bases, leaving 8 bases of the junction unmatched. The CDR3 spells CASSLALAGGPTDTQYF. In DNA form, the CDR3 reads TGCGCCAGCAGCTTGGCCTTGGCGGGAGGGCCAACAGATACGCAGTATTTT. Supplemented by reference TRBV5-1 and TRBJ2-3, the full variable domain reads KAGVTQTPRYLIKTRGQQVTLSCSPISGHRSVSWYQQTPGQGLQFLFEYFSETQRNKGNFPGRFSGRQFSNSRSEMNVSTLELGDSALYLCASSLALAGGPTDTQYFGPGTRLTVL.

This chain joins TRBV7-2 and TRBJ2-3, with D perhaps matching TRBD2 (6 bases). Trimming took 7 bases from V and 1 from J, leaving 15 bases between them. The CDR3 consists of 15 residues. Per the germline V gene, CDR1 is SGHTA and CDR2 is FQGNSA. The CDR3 DNA reads TGTGCCAGCACCACAACGGGACTCCGCACAGATACGCAGTATTTT. Translation: CASTTTGLRTDTQYF.

The genes are TRBV5-1 and TRBJ2-2; the match to TRBD1 covers 8 bases. The CDR3 is 15 residues long. V shed 2 bases and J 1 base; nucleotides not matched to a gene: 1. The germline V gene encodes CDR1 SGHRS and CDR2 YFSETQ. The CDR3 coding sequence is TGCGCCAGCAGCTTCACAGGGGGGAACACCGGGGAGCTGTTTTTT. Protein: CASSFTGGNTGELFF.

This clonotype was counted a few times. The CDR3 spells CASSLEDRGNSPLHF. The CDR3 DNA follows: TGTGCCAGCAGCTTAGAAGACAGGGGCAATTCACCCCTCCACTTT. The chain has TRBV7-8 and TRBJ1-6; 8 bases match TRBD1. The V and J ends lost 1 base and 7 bases, in that order; junction bases with no gene match: 3. Germline CDR1 SGHVS, CDR2 FQNEAQ. The CDR3 is 15 residues long.

This clonotype was found a few times. The chain uses TRBV9 and TRBJ2-7, with unresolved D. V was shortened by 0 bases and J by 1 base, with 20 bases between the two germline ends. CDR3 length equals 18 residues. Germline V gene sequence: CDR1 SGDLS, CDR2 YYNGEE. The CDR3 protein is CASSVAWASFRFSYEQYF. The CDR3 nucleotides are TGTGCCAGCAGCGTAGCTTGGGCCTCATTCCGGTTTTCCTACGAGCAGTACTTC.

The rearrangement joins TRBV5-1 to TRBJ2-5, with 11 bases fitting TRBD2. The end of the DNA aligns better with TRBJ2-1, so the J call may be wrong. This CDR3 comprises 14 residues. Germline CDR1 is SGHRS and CDR2 is YFSETQ. The CDR3 loop is CASQLAGVLNEQFF. The CDR3 DNA is TGCGCCAGCCAACTAGCGGGAGTTCTCAATGAGCAGTTCTTC.

At least ten counts were recorded for this clonotype. The chain combines TRBV28 with TRBJ2-7, with 9 bases lining up with TRBD2. The CDR3 covers 16 residues. V lost 5 bases and J lost 2; bases outside the gene matches: 10. Germline values: CDR1 MDHEN, CDR2 SYDVKM. CDR3 protein: CASSPPTSGRAYEQYF. The CDR3 bases are TGTGCCAGCAGTCCTCCCACTAGCGGGCGAGCCTACGAGCAGTACTTC. Filled out from reference TRBV28 and TRBJ2-7, the complete variable domain reads DVKVTQSSRYLVKRTGEKVFLECVQDMDHENMFWYRQDPGLGLRLIYFSYDVKMKEKGDIPEGYSVSREKKERFSLILESASTNQTSMYLCASSPPTSGRAYEQYFGPGTRLTVT.

The table lists this clonotype with a count of one. Here the CDR3 reads CRPSGNTEAFF. For the CDR3, the DNA is TGCAGGCCCTCGGGCAACACTGAAGCTTTCTTT. This chain uses TRBV20-1 with TRBJ1-1; D unclear. The CDR3 totals 11 residues. The germline CDR1 and CDR2 sequences are DFQATT and SNEGSKA (reference sequence).

The J gene is TRBJ2-1, the V gene TRBV6-1; D remains unclear. The CDR3 is 11 amino acids. The V end was cut by 5 bases, the J end by 13 bases, with 12 bases between. In germline, CDR1 is MNHNS, CDR2 SASEGT. CDR3 in amino acids: CASSPDVYQFF. As DNA, the CDR3 is TGTGCCAGCAGTCCCGATGTCTACCAGTTCTTC.

The CDR3, as DNA: TGCGCCAGCAGCTTGGCGGGAGCTTTCTACGAGCAGTACTTC. The encoded protein is CASSLAGAFYEQYF. The V call is TRBV5-1, the J call TRBJ2-7; D might be TRBD2 (6 bases). Germline CDR1 reads SGHRS; CDR2 reads YFSETQ. The germline V and J ends were trimmed by 0 bases and 3 bases, with 10 bases remaining between them. The CDR3 spans 14 residues.

This clonotype was picked up a small number of times. The chain recombines TRBV15 with TRBJ2-7; D may correspond to TRBD1 or TRBD2 (5 bases each). The germline CDR1 and CDR2 sequences are LNHNV and YYDKDF (reference sequence). This CDR3 has 18 residues. Trimming took 0 bases from V and 3 from J, leaving 21 bases between them. The CDR3 spells CATSRDLLGQDSGYEQYF. The CDR3, as DNA: TGTGCCACCAGCAGAGATTTACTAGGACAAGACAGTGGCTACGAGCAGTACTTC.

This rearrangement joins TRBV7-3 to TRBJ2-1, with TRBD2 matching 8 bases. The J segment lost 8 bases and the V segment lost 2 bases, leaving 5 bases of the junction unmatched. The CDR3 has 14 residues. The germline CDR1 and CDR2 sequences are SGHTA and FQGTGA. CDR3 amino acids: CASSLQRESHEQFF. The CDR3 coding sequence is TGTGCCAGCAGCTTACAGCGGGAGAGCCATGAGCAGTTCTTC. Using reference TRBV7-3 and TRBJ2-1 for the parts outside the CDR3, the full variable domain is GAGVSQTPSNKVTEKGKYVELRCDPISGHTALYWYRQSLGQGPEFLIYFQGTGAADDSGLPNDRFFAVRPEGSVSTLKIQRTERGDSAVYLCASSLQRESHEQFFGPGTRLTVL.

This clonotype was seen more than once but under ten times. In DNA, the CDR3 is TGTGCCAGCAGCGCCCAAACCGGGACAATAACCGGGGAGCTGTTTTTT. Translated, it gives CASSAQTGTITGELFF. The chain recombines TRBV9 with TRBJ2-2; D possibly corresponds to TRBD1 (6 bases). The V and J ends lost 3 bases and 5 bases respectively, with 17 bases between them. CDR1 is SGDLS, CDR2 YYNGEE, per germline. This CDR3 is 16 amino acids long. The full variable domain, with the rest looked up from reference TRBV9 and TRBJ2-2, is DSGVTQTPKHLITATGQRVTLRCSPRSGDLSVYWYQQSLDQGLQFLIQYYNGEERAKGNILERFSAQQFPDLHSELNLSSLELGDSALYFCASSAQTGTITGELFFGEGSRLTVL.